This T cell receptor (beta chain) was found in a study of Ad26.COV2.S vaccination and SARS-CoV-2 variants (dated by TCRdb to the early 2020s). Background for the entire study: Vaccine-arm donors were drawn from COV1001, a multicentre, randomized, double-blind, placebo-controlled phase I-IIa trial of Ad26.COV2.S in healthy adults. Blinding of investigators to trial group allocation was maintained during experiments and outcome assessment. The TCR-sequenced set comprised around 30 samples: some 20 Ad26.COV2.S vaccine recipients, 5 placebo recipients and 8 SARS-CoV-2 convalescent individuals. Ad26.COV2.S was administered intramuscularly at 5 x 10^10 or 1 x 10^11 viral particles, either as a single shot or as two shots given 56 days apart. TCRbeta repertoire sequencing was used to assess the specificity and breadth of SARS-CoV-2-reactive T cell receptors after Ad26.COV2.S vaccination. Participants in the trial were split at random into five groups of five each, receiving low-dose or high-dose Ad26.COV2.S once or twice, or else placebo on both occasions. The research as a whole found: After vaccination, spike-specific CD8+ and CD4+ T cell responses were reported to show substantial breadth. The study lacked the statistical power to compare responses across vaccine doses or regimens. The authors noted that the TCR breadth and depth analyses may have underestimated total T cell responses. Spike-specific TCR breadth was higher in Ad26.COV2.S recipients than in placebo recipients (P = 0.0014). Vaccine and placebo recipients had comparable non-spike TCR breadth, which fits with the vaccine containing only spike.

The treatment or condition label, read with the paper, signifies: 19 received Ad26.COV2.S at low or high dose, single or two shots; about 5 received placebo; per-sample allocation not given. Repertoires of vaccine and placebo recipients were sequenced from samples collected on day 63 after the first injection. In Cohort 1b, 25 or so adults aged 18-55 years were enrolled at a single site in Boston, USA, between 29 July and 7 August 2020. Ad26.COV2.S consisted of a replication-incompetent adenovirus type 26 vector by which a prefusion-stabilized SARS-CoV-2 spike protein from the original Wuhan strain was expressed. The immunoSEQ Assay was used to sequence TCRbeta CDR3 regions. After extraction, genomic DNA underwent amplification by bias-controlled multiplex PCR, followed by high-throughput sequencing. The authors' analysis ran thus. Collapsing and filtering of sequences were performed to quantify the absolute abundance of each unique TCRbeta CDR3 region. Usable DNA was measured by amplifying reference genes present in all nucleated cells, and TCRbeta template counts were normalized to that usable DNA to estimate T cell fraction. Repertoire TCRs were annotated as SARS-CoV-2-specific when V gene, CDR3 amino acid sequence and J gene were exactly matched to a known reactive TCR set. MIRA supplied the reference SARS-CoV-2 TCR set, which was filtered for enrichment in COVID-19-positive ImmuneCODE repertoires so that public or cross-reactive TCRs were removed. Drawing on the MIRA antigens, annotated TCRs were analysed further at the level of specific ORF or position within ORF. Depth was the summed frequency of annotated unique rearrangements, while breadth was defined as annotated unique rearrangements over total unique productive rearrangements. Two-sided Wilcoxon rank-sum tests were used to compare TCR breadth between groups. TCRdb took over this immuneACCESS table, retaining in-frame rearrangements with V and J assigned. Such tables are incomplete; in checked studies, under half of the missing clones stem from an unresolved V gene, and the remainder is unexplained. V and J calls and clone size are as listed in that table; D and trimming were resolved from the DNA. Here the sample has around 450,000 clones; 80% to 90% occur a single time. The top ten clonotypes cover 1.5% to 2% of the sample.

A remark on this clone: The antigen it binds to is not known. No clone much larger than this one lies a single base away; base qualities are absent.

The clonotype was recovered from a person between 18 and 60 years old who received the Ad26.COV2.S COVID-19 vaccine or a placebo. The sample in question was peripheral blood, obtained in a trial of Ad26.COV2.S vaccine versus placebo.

In nucleotides, the sequence is TGCGCCAGCAGCCAAGGGCCCACCGGAGACAGGGCGGGAAACACCATATATTTT. This gives the protein CASSQGPTGDRAGNTIYF. This receptor chain uses TRBV4-3 and TRBJ1-3; 7 bases in the junction line up with TRBD1. There are 18 amino acids in the CDR3, from cysteine to phenylalanine inclusive. Only the CDR3 portion is preserved as DNA: 54 bases, with reading frame beginning at the first base. The germline V gene provides CDR1 LGHNA and CDR2 YSLEER. The V end gives up 1 base and the J end 4 bases, leaving 13 bases in the junction not matched to a gene.